These 6 T cell receptor beta chains were all obtained from the same sample, sequenced in a study of T cells in Graves' hyperthyroidism and ophthalmopathy. Template material for amplifying TCR beta CDR3 regions consisted of RNA transcripts. First-round RT-PCR with HTBI primers amplified the TCR CDR3 region. Each CDR3 protein gets one entry after TCRdb re-called the multiplex PCR reads with MiXCR. The table records 300,000 to 400,000 distinct CDR3 sequences, roughly 20% of them present only once. Sequencing used blood. Receptor source: a woman aged 45-60 years with Graves' hyperthyroidism.

This clonotype was counted at least ten times. The chain employs TRBV6-2 or TRBV6-3 and TRBJ2-3; 8 bases fit TRBD2. Unmatched junction bases numbered 14, after V lost 0 bases and J lost 0 bases. Germline CDR1 MNHEY, CDR2 SVGEGT. The CDR3 covers 20 residues. CDR3 region: CASSYSIGTSLTISTDTQYF. The CDR3 DNA is TGTGCCAGCAGTTACTCGATCGGGACTAGTCTAACCATTAGCACAGATACGCAGTATTTT.

This clonotype occurred many times. The V and J genes are TRBV7-8 and TRBJ1-2; weak D call: TRBD1 (5 bases). The CDR3 extends over 14 amino acids. V was clipped by 4 bases and J by 3 bases, with 12 bases between them. Germline V gives CDR1 SGHVS, CDR2 FQNEAQ. CDR3 loop: CASSSTTVDYGYTF. CDR3 nucleotide sequence: TGTGCCAGCAGCTCAACGACAGTAGACTATGGCTACACCTTC.

This clonotype was found many times. The chain combines TRBV7-6 with TRBJ2-1; 8 bases map to TRBD2. V was clipped by 1 base and J by 4 bases; unmatched bases: 6. This CDR3 spans 16 amino acids. Germline CDR1 is SGHVS and CDR2 is FNYEAQ. The CDR3 DNA reads as TGTGCCAGCAGCTTAGGGACAGCGGGGGTATACAATGAGCAGTTCTTC. Protein: CASSLGTAGVYNEQFF.

The genes are TRBV6-1 and TRBJ1-6; D is undetermined. From germline, CDR1 is MNHNS and CDR2 SASEGT. The V end was cut by 5 bases, the J end by 0 bases, with 5 bases between. The CDR3 runs 14 residues. In DNA, the CDR3 is TGTGCCAGCAGTCATAGCTCCTATAATTCACCCCTCCACTTT. Amino acid sequence: CASSHSSYNSPLHF.

In its sample, this clonotype was seen many times. The rearrangement uses TRBV27 and TRBJ2-1, with 7 bases lining up with TRBD2. V dropped 5 bases and J dropped 10; count of bases not matched to a gene: 5. Per germline, CDR1 MNHEY and CDR2 SMNVEV (reference sequence). The CDR3 is 12 amino acids. The CDR3 loop reads CASSIAGLEQFF. The CDR3 DNA sequence: TGTGCCAGCAGTATAGCGGGCCTAGAGCAGTTCTTC.

The V and J genes are TRBV10-3 and TRBJ2-3; 10 bases align to TRBD2. This CDR3 has 17 residues. Trimming cost V 8 bases and J 1 base; bases outside gene matches: 12. Germline V CDR1 and CDR2: ENHRY, SYGVKD. CDR3 sequence: CAIAPDGAGGGTDTQYF. CDR3 nucleotide sequence: TGTGCCATCGCGCCGGATGGAGCGGGGGGGGGCACAGATACGCAGTATTTT.